The T cell receptor beta chain described here comes from a study of control samples from healthy donors and cancer patients. CDR1 and CDR2 from the germline V gene are SGHVS and FQNEAQ. The germline V and J ends were trimmed by 8 bases and 4 bases, with 14 bases remaining between them. CDR3 size: 13 residues. TCRdb's copy holds only in-frame clones and misses some; the assay was immunoSEQ multiplex PCR. The table shows more than 95,000 clones, with about 93% occurring only once. The chain combines TRBV7-8 with TRBJ1-2; D unresolved. The TCR originated in a man aged 30 to 39 in good health. Sequencing was performed on blood. This chain's CDR3 is CASAKAGGYGYTF. Written as DNA, the CDR3 is TGTGCCAGCGCCAAGGCAGGCGGCTATGGCTACACCTTC.